This TCR beta chain was recorded in a study of blood T cell repertoires in COVID-19 (dated by TCRdb to 2020 to 2021). For the wider study: Samples covering the acute and convalescent phases of COVID-19 were provided by collaborators in the United States, Italy and Spain. The material from the prospective study consisted of cDNA or gDNA derived from T cells, B-cell-depleted T cells, or PBMCs. The dataset comprised deeply sampled blood TCRbeta repertoires from subjects exposed to, actively infected with, or recovered from COVID-19. The repertoires were made available in a free public database intended to serve as a resource for research on the immune response to SARS-CoV-2. Samples were obtained from the ongoing ImmuneRACE study (first 160 participants) and from approximately 1,200 subjects provided by 6 global collaborators. Nearly every sample came with metadata listing a de-identified subject ID, COVID-19 status, age in years and sex. HLA class I and class II types, where available, came from metadata supplied by the sample provider rather than from assay-based typing. General study outcomes and caveats: The amount of clinical and demographic metadata varied by source and participant and was provided uncurated.

Spanning cysteine to phenylalanine, the CDR3 consists of 14 amino acids. Only the CDR3 DNA is retained, 42 bases long and in frame from the first base. According to the germline V gene, CDR1 reads SGHNT and CDR2 reads YENEEA. Here V drops 3 bases and J drops 5 bases, and the junction holds 6 bases not matched to any gene. Participants in the prospective study were enrolled through a virtual design, were aged about 18 to 100 years, and lived in about two dozen United States geographic areas. To assign participants to cohorts, the prospective study relied on clinical history that participants themselves reported in a screening survey and a study questionnaire. Recovered participants in ImmuneRACE Cohort 3 were defined as having two consecutive negative NP/OP PCR tests, clearance from a healthcare professional, or resolution of symptoms. In the prospective study, whole blood, serum and a nasopharyngeal or oropharyngeal swab were collected from each participant by mobile phlebotomists. Participants in the prospective study had the option to provide additional blood draws and questionnaires over a roughly 2-month period. Before DNA extraction, blood samples from the prospective study were shipped at room temperature or frozen.

Worth noting for this clone: Its antigen remains unidentified. Base qualities were left out, and no much larger clone turns up one base away.

The immunoSEQ Assay, a bias-controlled multiplex PCR, was used to amplify TCRbeta CDR3 regions from genomic DNA. The source study handled its data this way. Nucleated cell counts per sample were estimated from amplification of reference gene primers within the assay. To quantify the absolute abundance of each unique TCRbeta CDR3 rearrangement, sequence reads were collapsed and filtered. For each sample, productive Simpson clonality was calculated as the square root of Simpson's diversity index over productive rearrangements. TCRdb retrieved this table from immuneACCESS and kept in-frame rearrangements only. Not all clones are present; in checked studies, unresolved V genes account for under half, and no reason is known for the remainder. That table is the source of V, J and clone size, and D and trimming were worked out from the DNA. The sample table contains hundreds of thousands of clones; only one count was recorded for about 88% of them. Roughly 2.6% of the sample belongs to the ten largest clones.

The rearrangement combines TRBV11-3 with TRBJ1-2, with 7 bases in between that match TRBD1. Sequencing was performed on PBMCs or T cells enriched from blood (not recorded which). The source is a man in his sixties who had recovered from COVID-19. CDR3 reads: CASSFGQDFYGYTF. The nucleotide sequence reads as follows: TGTGCCAGCAGCTTTGGACAGGACTTTTATGGCTACACCTTC. This CDR3, with the reference TRBV11-3 and TRBJ1-2 proteins standing in past its ends, gives the full variable domain EAGVVQSPRYKIIEKKQPVAFWCNPISGHNTLYWYLQNLGQGPELLIRYENEEAVDDSQLPKDRFSAERLKGVDSTLKIQPAELGDSAVYLCASSFGQDFYGYTFGSGTRLTVV.